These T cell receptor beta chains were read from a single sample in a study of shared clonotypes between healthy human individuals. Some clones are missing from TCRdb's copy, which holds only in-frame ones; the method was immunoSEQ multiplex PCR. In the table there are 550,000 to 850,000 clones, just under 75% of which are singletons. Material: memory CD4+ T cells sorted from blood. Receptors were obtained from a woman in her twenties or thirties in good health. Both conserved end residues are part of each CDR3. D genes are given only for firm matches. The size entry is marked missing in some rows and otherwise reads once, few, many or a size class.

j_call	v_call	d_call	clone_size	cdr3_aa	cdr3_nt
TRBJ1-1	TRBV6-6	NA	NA	CASSSQGTEAFF	TGTGCCAGCAGTTCGCAGGGAACTGAAGCTTTCTTT
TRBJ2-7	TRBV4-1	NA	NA	CASSQLGGEQYF	TGCGCCAGCAGCCAATTGGGAGGCGAGCAGTACTTC
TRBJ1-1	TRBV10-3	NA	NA	CAISESGQSWEGLEAFF	TGTGCCATCAGTGAGTCCGGCCAGTCCTGGGAGGGACTGGAAGCTTTCTTT
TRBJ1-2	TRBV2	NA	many	CASSERSVVRTVSYGYTF	TGTGCCAGCAGTGAAAGGTCGGTGGTGAGGACGGTGAGCTATGGCTACACCTTC
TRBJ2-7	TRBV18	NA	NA	CASSPRRDEQYF	TGTGCCAGCTCACCGAGGAGGGACGAGCAGTACTTC
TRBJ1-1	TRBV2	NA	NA	CASSAGTNTEAFF	TGTGCCAGCAGTGCGGGCACGAACACTGAAGCTTTCTTT
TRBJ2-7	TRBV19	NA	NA	CASSIEQAPPYEQYF	TGTGCCAGTAGTATAGAGCAGGCCCCTCCCTACGAGCAGTACTTC
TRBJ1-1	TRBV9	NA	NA	CASSVPGRDAFF	TGTGCCAGCAGCGTTCCAGGCCGTGACGCTTTCTTT
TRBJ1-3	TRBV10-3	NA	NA	CAISESMGSGNTIYF	TGTGCCATCAGTGAGTCGATGGGGTCGGGAAACACCATATATTTT
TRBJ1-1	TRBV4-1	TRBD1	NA	CASRRNRGSTEAFF	TGCGCCAGCAGACGAAACAGGGGAAGCACTGAAGCTTTCTTT
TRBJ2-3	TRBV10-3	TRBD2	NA	CAIGGGLARDTQYF	TGTGCCATCGGGGGCGGACTAGCTAGGGATACGCAGTATTTT
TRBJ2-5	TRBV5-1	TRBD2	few	CASSLRPLSGSLETQYF	TGCGCCAGCAGCTTGAGGCCGCTGAGCGGGAGTCTAGAGACCCAGTACTTC
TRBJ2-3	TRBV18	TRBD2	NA	CASSPVVLAGVSADTQYF	TGTGCCAGCTCACCGGTAGTACTAGCGGGAGTGTCAGCAGATACGCAGTATTTT
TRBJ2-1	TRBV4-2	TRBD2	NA	CASQTSGRSGEQFF	TGTGCCAGCCAGACTAGCGGGAGGTCAGGGGAGCAGTTCTTC
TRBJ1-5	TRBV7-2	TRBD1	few	CASSRTGHQPQHF	TGTGCCAGCAGCCGGACAGGGCATCAGCCCCAGCATTTT
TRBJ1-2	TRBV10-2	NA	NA	CASVYRNVYTF	TGCGCCAGCGTCTACAGGAACGTTTACACCTTC
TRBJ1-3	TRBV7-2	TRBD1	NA	CASSPNRGVSGNTIYF	TGTGCCAGCAGCCCGAACAGGGGAGTCTCTGGAAACACCATATATTTT